This is a list of T cell receptor beta chains from one sample in a study of identical twins. TCRdb recomputed calls from the 5' RACE reads with MiXCR, one row per CDR3 protein. Of around 250,000 distinct CDR3 sequences in the sample, around 6.6% were seen once. The same sample was also studied in work on yellow fever vaccine responses in identical twins.

The specimen sequenced was memory (CD45RO+) T cells sorted from blood. The receptors stem from a young woman in good health. Each CDR3 is given with its conserved first and last residue. The D gene is left open where the match is weak. Size values are once, few and many counts, or a class for expanded clones, and some rows have none.

DNA | CDR3 | length | D | V | size | J
TGTGCCAGCAACAAGGGCTCTGGAAACACCATATATTTT | CASNKGSGNTIYF | 13 | . | TRBV12-3/TRBV12-4 | many | TRBJ1-3
TGTGCCAGCTCACTTAACAAGAACACTGAAGCTTTCTTT | CASSLNKNTEAFF | 13 | . | TRBV18 | few | TRBJ1-1
TGCAGCGTTCTCGGCCCATGGGGCACTGAAGCTTTCTTT | CSVLGPWGTEAFF | 13 | . | TRBV29-1 | many | TRBJ1-1
TGTGCCACCAGCAGGCAGCGGGTGGCCGCCGGGGAGCTGTTTTTT | CATSRQRVAAGELFF | 15 | . | TRBV15 | . | TRBJ2-2
TGTGCCAGCAGCCCCCCAGGGATTATTGGGAATGAGCAGTTCTTC | CASSPPGIIGNEQFF | 15 | . | TRBV14 | . | TRBJ2-1
TGTGCCAGCAGTCCCTCGGGCGTTGGACAAGCAGAGACCCAGTACTTC | CASSPSGVGQAETQYF | 16 | . | TRBV28 | . | TRBJ2-5
TGTGCCAGCAGTTTAGCCGAACTACCGGGACTAGCGGGAGTTGAGCAGTTCTTC | CASSLAELPGLAGVEQFF | 18 | TRBD2 | TRBV12-3/TRBV12-4 | few | TRBJ2-1
TGTGCCAGCAGACTGCCGGGACTAGGGAGTGGTGAGCAGTTCTTC | CASRLPGLGSGEQFF | 15 | TRBD2 | TRBV5-8 | few | TRBJ2-1
TGTGCCAGCAGTCCCTATAGCGGGAAGGGCTCTGGGGCCAACGTCCTGACTTTC | CASSPYSGKGSGANVLTF | 18 | TRBD2 | TRBV12-3/TRBV12-4 | . | TRBJ2-6
TGCGCCAGCAGCCAGCTGAACCGGGACAGGGACTCACCCCTCCACTTT | CASSQLNRDRDSPLHF | 16 | TRBD1 | TRBV4-1 | few | TRBJ1-6
TGTGCCAGCAGTTCCCGGGCCCGCACAGATACGCAGTATTTT | CASSSRARTDTQYF | 14 | . | TRBV6-5 | few | TRBJ2-3
TGTGCCAGCAGCTCCACCACAGATACGCAGTATTTT | CASSSTTDTQYF | 12 | . | TRBV5-1 | many | TRBJ2-3
TGCAGTGTAGGGGATGGCGGGTTAGTCACTGAAGCTTTCTTT | CSVGDGGLVTEAFF | 14 | . | TRBV20-1 | . | TRBJ1-1
TGCAGCGTTCTAGGGGGGAGACCGAACACTGAAGCTTTCTTT | CSVLGGRPNTEAFF | 14 | . | TRBV29-1 | . | TRBJ1-1
TGCGCCAGCAGCTTAGCGGGGGCCTCCTACAATGAGCAGTTCTTC | CASSLAGASYNEQFF | 15 | TRBD2 | TRBV5-1 | medium-sized | TRBJ2-1
TGTGCCAGCAGTACCAGGGACAGGGATCGTTTTCGAGAGACCCAGTACTTC | CASSTRDRDRFRETQYF | 17 | TRBD1 | TRBV28 | few | TRBJ2-5
TGTGCCACCAGTGTCCCTGGGGAAGAGACCCAGTACTTC | CATSVPGEETQYF | 13 | . | TRBV24-1 | few | TRBJ2-5
TGCAGTGCTCCAGGACAGGACAGGGAGACCCAGTACTTC | CSAPGQDRETQYF | 13 | TRBD1 | TRBV20-1 | . | TRBJ2-5
TGCAGTGCTGGGACAGGGGATGCAGATACGCAGTATTTT | CSAGTGDADTQYF | 13 | TRBD1 | TRBV20-1 | . | TRBJ2-3
TGTGCCAGCAGCCCCTCAGAGGCGTCGGGAAACACCATATATTTT | CASSPSEASGNTIYF | 15 | . | TRBV3-1 | . | TRBJ1-3
TGCAGTGCAGTGGTGCCTTATGGCTACACCTTC | CSAVVPYGYTF | 11 | . | TRBV20-1 | many | TRBJ1-2
TGCAGTGCGCCGGGACTAGGGAATGAGCAGTTCTTC | CSAPGLGNEQFF | 12 | TRBD2 | TRBV20-1 | few | TRBJ2-1
TGTGCCAGCAGTTTACTAGCGGGATTCACCGGGGAGCTGTTTTTT | CASSLLAGFTGELFF | 15 | TRBD2 | TRBV27 | few | TRBJ2-2
TGTGCCAGCAGCTTAGACGGGGATTACAATGAGCAGTTCTTC | CASSLDGDYNEQFF | 14 | . | TRBV7-8 | few | TRBJ2-1
TGTGCCAGCAGCTTAGTGCAGGGGGCGGTCGGGGAGCTGTTTTTT | CASSLVQGAVGELFF | 15 | TRBD1 | TRBV7-2 | many | TRBJ2-2
TGTGCCATCAGTGACAGGGGGGGCGAGCAGTACTTC | CAISDRGGEQYF | 12 | . | TRBV10-3 | . | TRBJ2-7
TGTGCCACCAGTGATTCGAGTTTAGCGGCAGGAGAGACCCAGTACTTC | CATSDSSLAAGETQYF | 16 | . | TRBV24-1 | . | TRBJ2-5
TGCGCCAGCAGCTTGGACCCCCTACAGGGTTGGGACGAGCAGTACTTC | CASSLDPLQGWDEQYF | 16 | . | TRBV5-1 | many | TRBJ2-7
TGTGCCGGTCGGGGGGGCTGGGCAGATACGCAGTATTTT | CAGRGGWADTQYF | 13 | TRBD2 | TRBV28 | . | TRBJ2-3
TGTGCCAGCAGCCAAGATTTGCAGGGGTCTCAAGAGACCCAGTACTTC | CASSQDLQGSQETQYF | 16 | . | TRBV4-2 | many | TRBJ2-5
TGTGCCAGCAGTGGGTGGGGGGTTCAGCCCCAGCATTTT | CASSGWGVQPQHF | 13 | . | TRBV25-1 | . | TRBJ1-5
TGTGCCACCAGAGACAGGGCTTACAATGAGCAGTTCTTC | CATRDRAYNEQFF | 13 | TRBD1 | TRBV24-1 | . | TRBJ2-1
TGTGCCAGCAGCAAATTGGGACAGTACAATCAGCCCCAGCATTTT | CASSKLGQYNQPQHF | 15 | . | TRBV21-1 | . | TRBJ1-5
TGTGCCAGCAGCCAAGAAGGCGGACAGGCGGGTGGCTACACCTTC | CASSQEGGQAGGYTF | 15 | TRBD1 | TRBV3-1 | few | TRBJ1-2
TGTGCCAGCAGCTTAATCCCTCAAGGCGGGGAGCTGTTTTTT | CASSLIPQGGELFF | 14 | . | TRBV11-2 | many | TRBJ2-2
TGTGCCAGCAGCTTGGGAGAAAGCTCCTACAATGAGCAGTTCTTC | CASSLGESSYNEQFF | 15 | . | TRBV11-2 | few | TRBJ2-1
TGTGCCAGCAGCCAAGAAAGGGGATCTGGGGCCAACGTCCTGACTTTC | CASSQERGSGANVLTF | 16 | . | TRBV4-2 | few | TRBJ2-6
TGTGCCTGCAGCTTAGATGGCAGGGCTCGCGATGAGCAGTTCTTC | CACSLDGRARDEQFF | 15 | . | TRBV11-2 | once | TRBJ2-1
TGTGCCAGCAGTTATCGGGGGCAGAGCTATGGCTACACCTTC | CASSYRGQSYGYTF | 14 | . | TRBV6-5 | . | TRBJ1-2
TGTGCCAGCAGCCCAAATAGCGTTGCGCGGGAGCTGTTTTTT | CASSPNSVARELFF | 14 | . | TRBV7-3 | few | TRBJ2-2
TGTGCCAGCAGCTATGACTATCCGACCTACAATGAGCAGTTCTTC | CASSYDYPTYNEQFF | 15 | . | TRBV3-1 | . | TRBJ2-1
TGTGCCAGCAGCTTAGGGACGGTGAACACTGAAGCTTTCTTT | CASSLGTVNTEAFF | 14 | . | TRBV7-9 | . | TRBJ1-1
TGTGCCAGCAGCTTAGCGGCAGCCCACTATGGCTACACCTTC | CASSLAAAHYGYTF | 14 | . | TRBV7-9 | few | TRBJ1-2
TGTGCCAGCAGGCCTCGTACAGGGACTGGCACTGAAGCTTTCTTT | CASRPRTGTGTEAFF | 15 | . | TRBV2 | many | TRBJ1-1
TGTGCCAGCAGCTTAACTACCCGCGGGAGGGACTCTGGGGCCAACGTCCTGACTTTC | CASSLTTRGRDSGANVLTF | 19 | TRBD2 | TRBV11-1 | . | TRBJ2-6
TGTGCCTGCAGTTTACGGGCTGGGGGCAACCCAAGTGAAGAGACCCAGTACTTC | CACSLRAGGNPSEETQYF | 18 | . | TRBV12-3/TRBV12-4 | . | TRBJ2-5
TGTGCCAGCTCCTTGGGTATGGGGACAATCTCCTACGAGCAGTACTTC | CASSLGMGTISYEQYF | 16 | . | TRBV7-8 | many | TRBJ2-7
TGTGCCAGCAGTCTGGTGGGACAGTTGTCACCCCTCCACTTT | CASSLVGQLSPLHF | 14 | TRBD1 | TRBV6-2/TRBV6-3 | few | TRBJ1-6
TGCGCCAGCAGCATCATGAACACTGAAGCTTTCTTT | CASSIMNTEAFF | 12 | . | TRBV10-1 | many | TRBJ1-1
TGCAGCGTTGTATGGCAGGGGGCTTTGGGCAATCAGCCCCAGCATTTT | CSVVWQGALGNQPQHF | 16 | TRBD1 | TRBV29-1 | many | TRBJ1-5
TGTGCCAGCACTACCAGGGTAGGAAACACCATATATTTT | CASTTRVGNTIYF | 13 | . | TRBV12-3/TRBV12-4 | many | TRBJ1-3
TGTGCCAGCAGCCAAGTTTTTTCGCGGGAGGTTGAGACCCAGTACTTC | CASSQVFSREVETQYF | 16 | TRBD2 | TRBV14 | . | TRBJ2-5
TGTGCTAGTGGTTTGGTACGGGTTCCCGGGACCCATAATTCACCCCTCCACTTT | CASGLVRVPGTHNSPLHF | 18 | . | TRBV12-5 | . | TRBJ1-6
TGCGCCAGCAGCTTGGACTGGGGGAATCAGCCCCAGCATTTT | CASSLDWGNQPQHF | 14 | . | TRBV5-1 | many | TRBJ1-5
TGCAGTGCTACTAGTAGGGTCGGGGAGCTGTTTTTT | CSATSRVGELFF | 12 | . | TRBV20-1 | . | TRBJ2-2
TGCAGCGTTGAGATGGGTTATGGCTACACCTTC | CSVEMGYGYTF | 11 | . | TRBV29-1 | many | TRBJ1-2
TGTGCCAGCAGGCCCCCGGGGGATAATTCACCCCTCCACTTT | CASRPPGDNSPLHF | 14 | . | TRBV28 | few | TRBJ1-6
TGCGCCAGCAGCCCGTACCCCGACCGGGACACTGAAGCTTTCTTT | CASSPYPDRDTEAFF | 15 | . | TRBV4-1 | . | TRBJ1-1